This T cell receptor (beta chain) was documented in a study of vaccination effects on CD4 cells after COVID-19. The study, taken as a whole, reports: Few convalescent patients were included, and no early post-infection timepoints were sampled. Marked clonal contraction was seen in infection- and vaccine-induced clones late after vaccination.

Generated by immunoSEQ multiplex PCR, the TCRdb table keeps only in-frame clones and is missing some. This table has about 37,000 clones, 65% to 85% appearing once. V was pared by 6 bases and J by 1 base, with 13 bases between. The CDR3 length is 14 residues. The germline CDR1 and CDR2 sequences are SGHRS and YFSETQ. In the case of this clone: What it binds is not known.

Isolation of CD4+ T cells took place after about 10 days of culture. None of the vaccinated had previously contracted SARS-CoV-2, and their nucleocapsid antibodies tested negative. On days 3 and 7, fresh IL-2 medium replaced half the medium. V is TRBV5-1 and J is TRBJ1-1, with D maybe TRBD1 (6 bases). Sequences were derived from CD4+ T cells from PBMCs cultured without peptide, sampled before COVID-19 vaccination. The sequence was obtained from a human donor who received a COVID-19 vaccine. CDR3 protein: CASTWGGPNTEAFF. The CDR3 DNA is TGCGCCAGCACCTGGGGGGGGCCGAACACTGAAGCTTTCTTT.